The clone carrying this T cell receptor (beta chain) has at least ten counts. The data were taken from a study of T cells in Graves' hyperthyroidism and ophthalmopathy. The TCR beta CDR3 regions underwent amplification using RNA transcripts as the source. TCR CDR3 regions were first amplified by RT-PCR with HTBI primers. TCRdb re-analysed the multiplex PCR reads in MiXCR, keeping a single row per CDR3 protein. This sample has more than 300,000 distinct CDR3 sequences; about 18% occur once, and the top ten carry roughly 35%. The CDR3 runs to 13 residues. The germline CDR1 and CDR2 sequences are MNHNY and SVGAGI (reference sequence). V gave up 2 bases and J gave up 10 bases, with 14 bases separating them. Patients having uncontrolled infection, another autoimmune disease, pregnancy or lactation were not included.

The TCR comes from a woman aged 25 to 39 with Graves' hyperthyroidism that later progressed to Graves' ophthalmopathy. The chain uses TRBV6-6 and TRBJ1-1, with D possibly TRBD1 on 6 matching bases. Input material: blood. CDR3 nucleotides: TGTGCCAGCAGTTACGCAGGCAGGGGTATAGCTTTCTTT. This encodes CASSYAGRGIAFF.